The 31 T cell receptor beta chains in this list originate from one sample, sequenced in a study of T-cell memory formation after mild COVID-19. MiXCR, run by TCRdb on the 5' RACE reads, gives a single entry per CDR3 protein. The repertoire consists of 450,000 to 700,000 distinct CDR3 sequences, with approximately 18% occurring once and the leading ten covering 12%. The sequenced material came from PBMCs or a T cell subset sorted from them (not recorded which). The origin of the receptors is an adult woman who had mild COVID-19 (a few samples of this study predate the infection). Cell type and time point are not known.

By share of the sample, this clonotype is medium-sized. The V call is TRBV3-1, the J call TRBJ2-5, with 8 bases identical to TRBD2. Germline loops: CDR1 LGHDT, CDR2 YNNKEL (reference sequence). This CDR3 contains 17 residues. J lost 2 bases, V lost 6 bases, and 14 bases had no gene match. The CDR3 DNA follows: TGTGCCAGCAGTCTCAACTCATTAAGCGGGGGACAAGAGACCCAGTACTTC. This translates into CASSLNSLSGGQETQYF.

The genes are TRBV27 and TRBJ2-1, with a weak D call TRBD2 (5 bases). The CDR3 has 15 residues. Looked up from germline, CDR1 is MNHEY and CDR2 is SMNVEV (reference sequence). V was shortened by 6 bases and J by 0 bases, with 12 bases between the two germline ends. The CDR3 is CASRVTRGSYNEQFF. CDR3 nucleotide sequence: TGTGCCAGCAGGGTCACTAGAGGCTCCTACAATGAGCAGTTCTTC.

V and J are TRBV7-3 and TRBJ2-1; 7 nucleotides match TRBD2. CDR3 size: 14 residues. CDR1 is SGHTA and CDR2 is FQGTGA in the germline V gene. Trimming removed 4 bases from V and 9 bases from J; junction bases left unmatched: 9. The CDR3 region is CASSSGLEAGEQFF. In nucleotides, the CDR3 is TGTGCCAGCAGCTCAGGACTAGAGGCGGGTGAGCAGTTCTTC. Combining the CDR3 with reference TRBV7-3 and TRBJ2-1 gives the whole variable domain GAGVSQTPSNKVTEKGKYVELRCDPISGHTALYWYRQSLGQGPEFLIYFQGTGAADDSGLPNDRFFAVRPEGSVSTLKIQRTERGDSAVYLCASSSGLEAGEQFFGPGTRLTVL.

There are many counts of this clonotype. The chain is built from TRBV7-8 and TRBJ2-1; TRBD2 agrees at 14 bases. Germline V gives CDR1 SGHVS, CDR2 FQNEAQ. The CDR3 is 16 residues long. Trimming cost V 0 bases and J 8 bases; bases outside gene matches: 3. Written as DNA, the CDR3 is TGTGCCAGCAGCTTAGCGGGGACTAGCGGGAGTTATGAGCAGTTCTTC. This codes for CASSLAGTSGSYEQFF. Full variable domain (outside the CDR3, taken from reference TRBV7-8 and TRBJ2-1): GAGVSQSPRYKVAKRGQDVALRCDPISGHVSLFWYQQALGQGPEFLTYFQNEAQLDKSGLPSDRFFAERPEGSVSTLKIQRTQQEDSAVYLCASSLAGTSGSYEQFFGPGTRLTVL.

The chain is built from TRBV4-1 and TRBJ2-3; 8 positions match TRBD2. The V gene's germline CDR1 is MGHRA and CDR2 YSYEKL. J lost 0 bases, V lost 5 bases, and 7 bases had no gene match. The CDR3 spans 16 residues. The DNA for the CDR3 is TGCGCCAGCAGCTACAATAGCGGGGACAGCACAGATACGCAGTATTTT. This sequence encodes CASSYNSGDSTDTQYF.

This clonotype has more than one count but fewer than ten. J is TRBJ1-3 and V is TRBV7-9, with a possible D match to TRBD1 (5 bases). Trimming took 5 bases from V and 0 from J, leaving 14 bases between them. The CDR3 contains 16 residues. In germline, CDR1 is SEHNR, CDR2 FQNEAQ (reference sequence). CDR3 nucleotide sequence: TGTGCCAGCAGCCGGGGACTAACCACCTCTGGAAACACCATATATTTT. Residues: CASSRGLTTSGNTIYF.

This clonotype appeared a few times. For the CDR3, the DNA is TGTGCCAGCACCCCAGGACAGCCTTTCTACGAGCAGTACTTC. It encodes CASTPGQPFYEQYF. The chain joins TRBV12-3 or TRBV12-4 to TRBJ2-7; D is perhaps TRBD1 (6 bases). V lost 7 bases, J lost 3 bases, and 16 bases lay in between. The CDR3 covers 14 residues.

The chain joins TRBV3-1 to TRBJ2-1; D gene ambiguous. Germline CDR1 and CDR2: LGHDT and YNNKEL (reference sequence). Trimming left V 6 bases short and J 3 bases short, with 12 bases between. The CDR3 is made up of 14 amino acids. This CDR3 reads CASSPSESYNEQFF. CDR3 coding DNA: TGTGCCAGCAGTCCGAGCGAGAGCTACAATGAGCAGTTCTTC.

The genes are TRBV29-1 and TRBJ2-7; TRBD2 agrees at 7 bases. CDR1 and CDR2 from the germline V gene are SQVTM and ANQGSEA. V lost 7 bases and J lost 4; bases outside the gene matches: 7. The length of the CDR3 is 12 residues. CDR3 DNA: TGCAGCGCTATCAGCGGGGTATACGAGCAGTACTTC. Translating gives CSAISGVYEQYF.

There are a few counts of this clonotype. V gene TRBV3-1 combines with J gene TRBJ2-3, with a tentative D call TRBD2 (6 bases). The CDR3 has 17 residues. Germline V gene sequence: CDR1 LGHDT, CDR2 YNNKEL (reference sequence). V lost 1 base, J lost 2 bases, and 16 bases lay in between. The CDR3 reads CASSQGRRREVTDTQYF. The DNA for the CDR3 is TGTGCCAGCAGCCAAGGCCGCCGGCGGGAAGTCACAGATACGCAGTATTTT.

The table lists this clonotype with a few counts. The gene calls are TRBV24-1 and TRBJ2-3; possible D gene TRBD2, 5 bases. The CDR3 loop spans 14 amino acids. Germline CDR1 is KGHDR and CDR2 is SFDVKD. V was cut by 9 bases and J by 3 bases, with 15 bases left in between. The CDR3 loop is CATEGGGRTDTQYF. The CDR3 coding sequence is TGTGCCACCGAGGGTGGAGGAAGGACAGATACGCAGTATTTT.

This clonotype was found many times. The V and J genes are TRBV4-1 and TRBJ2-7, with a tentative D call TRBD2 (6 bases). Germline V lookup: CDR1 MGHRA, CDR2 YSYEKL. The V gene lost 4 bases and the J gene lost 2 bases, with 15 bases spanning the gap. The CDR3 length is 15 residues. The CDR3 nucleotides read TGCGCCAGCAGCCTTCTCTACGGGAGCACCTACGAGCAGTACTTC. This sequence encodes CASSLLYGSTYEQYF.

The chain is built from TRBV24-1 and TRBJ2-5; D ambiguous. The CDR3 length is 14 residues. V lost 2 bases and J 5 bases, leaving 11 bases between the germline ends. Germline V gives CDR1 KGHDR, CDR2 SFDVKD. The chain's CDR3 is CATSDYGAGETQYF. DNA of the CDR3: TGTGCCACCAGTGATTACGGCGCCGGGGAGACCCAGTACTTC.

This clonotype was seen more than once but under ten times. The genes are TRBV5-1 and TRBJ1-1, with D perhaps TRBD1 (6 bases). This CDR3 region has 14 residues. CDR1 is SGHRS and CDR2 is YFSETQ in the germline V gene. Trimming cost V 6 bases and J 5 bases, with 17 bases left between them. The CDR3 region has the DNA TGCGCCAGCACCACGGGGGGGGCGGGTACTGAAGCTTTCTTT. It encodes CASTTGGAGTEAFF.

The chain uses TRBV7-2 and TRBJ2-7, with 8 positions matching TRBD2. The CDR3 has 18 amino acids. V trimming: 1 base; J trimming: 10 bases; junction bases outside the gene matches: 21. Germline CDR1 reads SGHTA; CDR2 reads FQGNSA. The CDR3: CASSLVPGGPAYYEGQYF. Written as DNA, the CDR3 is TGTGCCAGCAGCTTAGTTCCGGGAGGGCCCGCCTACTACGAAGGACAGTACTTC.

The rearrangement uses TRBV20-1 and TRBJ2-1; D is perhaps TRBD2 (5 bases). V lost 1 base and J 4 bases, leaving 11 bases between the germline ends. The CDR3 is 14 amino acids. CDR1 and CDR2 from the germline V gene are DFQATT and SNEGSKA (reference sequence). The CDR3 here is CSARARRAYNEQFF. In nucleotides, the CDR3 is TGCAGTGCTAGAGCGAGGCGGGCTTACAATGAGCAGTTCTTC.

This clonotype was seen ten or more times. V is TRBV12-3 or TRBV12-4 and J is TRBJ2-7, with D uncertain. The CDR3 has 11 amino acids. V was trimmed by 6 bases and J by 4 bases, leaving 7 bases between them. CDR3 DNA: TGTGCCAGCAGCCGCAGATACGAGCAGTACTTC. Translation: CASSRRYEQYF.

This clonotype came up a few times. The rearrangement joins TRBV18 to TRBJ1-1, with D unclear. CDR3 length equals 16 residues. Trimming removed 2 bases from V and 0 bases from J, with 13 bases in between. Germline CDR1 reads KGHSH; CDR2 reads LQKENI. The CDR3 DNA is TGTGCCAGCTCACCATCTGAGGGAGTGATGAACACTGAAGCTTTCTTT. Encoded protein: CASSPSEGVMNTEAFF. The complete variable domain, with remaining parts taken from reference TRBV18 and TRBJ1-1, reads NAGVMQNPRHLVRRRGQEARLRCSPMKGHSHVYWYRQLPEEGLKFMVYLQKENIIDESGMPKERFSAEFPKEGPSILRIQQVVRGDSAAYFCASSPSEGVMNTEAFFGQGTRLTVV.

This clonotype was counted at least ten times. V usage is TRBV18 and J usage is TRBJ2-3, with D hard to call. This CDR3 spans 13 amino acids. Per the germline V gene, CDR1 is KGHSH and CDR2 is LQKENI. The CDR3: CASSPSSTDTQYF. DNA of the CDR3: TGTGCTAGCAGCCCGTCCAGCACAGATACGCAGTATTTT.

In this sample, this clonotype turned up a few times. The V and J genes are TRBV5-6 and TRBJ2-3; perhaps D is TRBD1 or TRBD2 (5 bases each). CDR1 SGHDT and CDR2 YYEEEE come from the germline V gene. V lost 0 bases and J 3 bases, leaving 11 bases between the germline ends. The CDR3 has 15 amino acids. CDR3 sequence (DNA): TGTGCCAGCAGCTTGGATGGGGGTGAGACAGATACGCAGTATTTT. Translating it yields CASSLDGGETDTQYF.

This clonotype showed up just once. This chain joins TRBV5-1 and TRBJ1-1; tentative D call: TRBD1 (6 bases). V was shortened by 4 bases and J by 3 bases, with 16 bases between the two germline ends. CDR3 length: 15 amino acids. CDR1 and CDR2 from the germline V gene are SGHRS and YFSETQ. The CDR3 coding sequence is TGCGCCAGCAGCCCACTGGGGGCTTCTGACACTGAAGCTTTCTTT. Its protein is CASSPLGASDTEAFF.

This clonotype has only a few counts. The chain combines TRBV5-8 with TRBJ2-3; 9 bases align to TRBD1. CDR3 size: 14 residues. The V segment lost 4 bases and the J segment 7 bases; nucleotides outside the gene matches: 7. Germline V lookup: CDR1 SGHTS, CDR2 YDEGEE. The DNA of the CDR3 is TGTGCCAGCAGCGTGACAGGGGGGGCGAATACGCAGTATTTT. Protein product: CASSVTGGANTQYF.

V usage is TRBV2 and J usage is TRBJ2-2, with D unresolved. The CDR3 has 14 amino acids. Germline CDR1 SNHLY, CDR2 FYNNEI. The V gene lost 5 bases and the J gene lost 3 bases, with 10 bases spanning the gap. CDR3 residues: CASSLRSDTGELFF. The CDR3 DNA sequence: TGTGCCAGCAGTCTCAGGTCTGACACCGGGGAGCTGTTTTTT.

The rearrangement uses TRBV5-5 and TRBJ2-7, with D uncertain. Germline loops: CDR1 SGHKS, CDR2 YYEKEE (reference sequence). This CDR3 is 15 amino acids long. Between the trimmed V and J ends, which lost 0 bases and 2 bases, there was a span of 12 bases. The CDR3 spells CASSLDRPKTYEQYF. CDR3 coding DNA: TGTGCCAGCAGCTTGGACAGACCCAAGACCTACGAGCAGTACTTC.

The CDR3 nucleotides are TGTGCCAGCAGCTTAGAGCTAGCGGGGGGGGACTCCTACGAGCAGTACTTC. As protein: CASSLELAGGDSYEQYF. The rearrangement joins TRBV5-4 to TRBJ2-7, with TRBD2 matching over 12 bases. The CDR3 is made up of 17 amino acids. After removal of 2 bases from V and 0 bases from J, the junction contained 6 bases not matched to a gene. In germline, CDR1 is SGHNT, CDR2 YYREEE (reference sequence).

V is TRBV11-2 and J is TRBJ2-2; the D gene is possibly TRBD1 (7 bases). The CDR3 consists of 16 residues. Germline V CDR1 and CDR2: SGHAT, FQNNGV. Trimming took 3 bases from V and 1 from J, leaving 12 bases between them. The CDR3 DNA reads TGTGCCAGCAGCTTCGGAGGGACAGAGAACACCGGGGAGCTGTTTTTT. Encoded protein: CASSFGGTENTGELFF.

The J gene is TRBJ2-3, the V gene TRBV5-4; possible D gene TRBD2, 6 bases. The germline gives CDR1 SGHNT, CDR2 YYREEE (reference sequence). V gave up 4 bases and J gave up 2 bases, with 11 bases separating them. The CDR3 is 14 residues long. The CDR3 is CASSATSNTDTQYF. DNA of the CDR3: TGTGCCAGCAGCGCTACTAGCAACACAGATACGCAGTATTTT.

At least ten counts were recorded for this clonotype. CDR3: CASSLAGADWDEQFF. DNA of the CDR3: TGCGCCAGCAGCTTGGCAGGGGCTGATTGGGATGAGCAGTTCTTC. The J gene is TRBJ2-1, the V gene TRBV5-1; perhaps TRBD1 as D (6 bases). Germline V gives CDR1 SGHRS, CDR2 YFSETQ. The CDR3 consists of 15 residues. Trimming pared 0 bases from V and 8 bases from J, leaving 15 bases between.

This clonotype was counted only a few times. CDR3: CASSRLQGRGAEAFF. The CDR3, as DNA: TGTGCCAGCAGCCGGCTTCAGGGAAGGGGCGCTGAAGCTTTCTTT. The chain combines TRBV11-2 with TRBJ1-1, with D maybe TRBD1 (5 bases). This CDR3 contains 15 residues. Trimming stripped 5 bases from V and 6 bases from J, with 19 bases between. Per the germline V gene, CDR1 is SGHAT and CDR2 is FQNNGV.

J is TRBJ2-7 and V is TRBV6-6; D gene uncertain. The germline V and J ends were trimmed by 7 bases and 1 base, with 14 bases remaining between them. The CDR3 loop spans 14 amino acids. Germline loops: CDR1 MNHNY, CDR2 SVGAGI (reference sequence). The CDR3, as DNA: TGTGCCAGCACCTTCACGTTCCTATCCTACGAGCAGTACTTC. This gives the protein CASTFTFLSYEQYF.

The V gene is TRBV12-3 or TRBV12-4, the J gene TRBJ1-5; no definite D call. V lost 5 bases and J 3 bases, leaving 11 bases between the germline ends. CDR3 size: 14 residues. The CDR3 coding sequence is TGTGCCAGCAGTCCGCCCAGTCTCAATCAGCCCCAGCATTTT. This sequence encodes CASSPPSLNQPQHF.